What follows are 15 T cell receptor beta chains derived from one specimen sequenced in a study of OX40 agonist ivuxolimab in advanced cancers. Assay used: immunoSEQ multiplex PCR; TCRdb lists only in-frame clones, some missing. The repertoire holds tens of thousands of clones, with around 77% as singletons. Specimen: CD4+ or CD8+ T cells sorted from blood, collected in a trial of the OX40 agonist ivuxolimab. These receptors came from an adult with an advanced solid tumor such as melanoma, head and neck, liver or kidney cancer.

This clone has more than one count but fewer than ten. The chain carries TRBV9 and TRBJ2-1, with TRBD2 identical over 7 bases. Germline assignment: CDR1 SGDLS and CDR2 YYNGEE. The CDR3 has 15 amino acids. V lost 1 base, J lost 2 bases, and 3 bases stayed unmatched. CDR3: CASSVWEGAYNEQFF. In DNA, the CDR3 is TGTGCCAGCAGCGTATGGGAGGGAGCCTACAATGAGCAGTTCTTC.

This clone was recorded once. The genes are TRBV29-1 and TRBJ2-7; D call uncertain. The CDR3 length is 12 residues. V dropped 4 bases and J dropped 3 bases, with 10 bases sitting between them. CDR1 is SQVTM, CDR2 ANQGSEA, per germline. CDR3 protein: CSVGPDLYEQYF. Here the CDR3 DNA reads TGCAGCGTTGGCCCCGACCTCTACGAGCAGTACTTC.

V usage is TRBV19 and J usage is TRBJ2-1; TRBD2 might be the D (6 bases). Germline V lookup: CDR1 LNHDA, CDR2 SQIVND (reference sequence). With 6 bases removed from V and 9 bases from J, the gap between germline ends came to 21 bases. The CDR3 spans 15 residues. CDR3 sequence (DNA): TGTGCCAGTAGCTTTCTTCCGGGGGTTGCGGGTGAGCAGTTCTTC. Translated: CASSFLPGVAGEQFF.

This chain connects TRBV29-1 to TRBJ2-7, with 9 bases that match TRBD1. CDR1 SQVTM and CDR2 ANQGSEA come from the germline V gene. Trimming removed 6 bases from V and 0 bases from J; junction bases left unmatched: 6. The CDR3 is made up of 14 amino acids. As DNA, the CDR3 is TGCAGCGTAGACGGGACAGGGAACTCCTACGAGCAGTACTTC. Translation gives CSVDGTGNSYEQYF.

In DNA form, the CDR3 reads TGTGCCAGCAGACTCCAAATTAATGAAAAACTGTTTTTT. Translating gives CASRLQINEKLFF. The gene calls are TRBV28 and TRBJ1-4; D not resolved. CDR3 size: 13 residues. V was clipped by 6 bases and J by 4 bases, with 9 bases between them. Germline CDR1 is MDHEN and CDR2 is SYDVKM.

The chain links TRBV7-8 to TRBJ1-3, with D unclear. Germline-derived CDR1 and CDR2 are SGHVS and FQNEAQ. This CDR3 is built from 17 residues. V lost 0 bases to trimming and J lost 1 base, with 13 bases between them. The CDR3 protein is CASSLALYTPSGNTIYF. CDR3 coding DNA: TGTGCCAGCAGCTTAGCGCTTTATACACCTTCTGGAAACACCATATATTTT.

In regard to this clone: Relative to the germline gene, one junction end is altered; a read error may explain this. The chain carries TRBV11-2 and TRBJ2-1; tentatively, D is TRBD2 (5 bases). Germline CDR1 and CDR2: SGHAT and FQNNGV. The CDR3 loop spans 15 amino acids. DNA of the CDR3: TGTGCCAGCAGCCTAGAGGGAGTAGCGAGGAATGAGCAGTTCTTC. It yields the protein CASSLEGVARNEQFF.

This sequence joins TRBV29-1 and TRBJ1-2; 7 nucleotides match TRBD1. CDR3 length: 11 amino acids. Germline-derived CDR1 and CDR2 are SQVTM and ANQGSEA. The J segment lost 6 bases and the V segment lost 4 bases, leaving 2 bases of the junction unmatched. The CDR3 bases are TGCAGCGTTGGCGGACAGGATGGCTACACCTTC. Translation gives CSVGGQDGYTF.

The genes are TRBV6-1 and TRBJ2-5, with unresolved D. Germline CDR1 is MNHNS and CDR2 is SASEGT. The CDR3 consists of 13 residues. Trimming removed 2 bases at V and 2 bases at J, with 6 bases between. The CDR3: CASSERVQETQYF. The CDR3 region has the DNA TGTGCCAGCAGTGAACGGGTGCAAGAGACCCAGTACTTC.

The V call is TRBV27, the J call TRBJ2-7, with 9 bases matching TRBD1. CDR1 MNHEY and CDR2 SMNVEV come from the germline V gene (reference sequence). The CDR3 totals 16 residues. V gave up 0 bases and J gave up 4 bases; unmatched junction bases: 7. CDR3: CASSLSIGTGLYEQYF. CDR3 sequence (DNA): TGTGCCAGCAGTTTATCCATCGGGACAGGGCTTTACGAGCAGTACTTC.

This clone showed up just a few times. This chain links TRBV6-5 with TRBJ2-7; TRBD2 aligns across 10 bases. V gave up 0 bases and J gave up 5 bases; unmatched junction bases: 4. This CDR3 is built from 15 residues. Germline-derived CDR1 and CDR2 are MNHEY and SVGAGI. The CDR3 DNA reads as TGTGCCAGCAGTTACTCCCTAGCGGGAGCCCACGAGCAGTACTTC. This encodes CASSYSLAGAHEQYF.

This chain uses TRBV5-1 with TRBJ2-2; 15 bases are shared with TRBD2. Germline-derived CDR1 and CDR2 are SGHRS and YFSETQ. The CDR3 contains 17 residues. J was trimmed by 5 bases and V by 3 bases; bases with no gene match: 5. The CDR3 region is CASSWGLAGGGTGELFF. The CDR3 DNA reads TGCGCCAGCAGCTGGGGACTAGCGGGAGGTGGAACCGGGGAGCTGTTTTTT.

V gene TRBV9 combines with J gene TRBJ2-2, with D perhaps matching TRBD1 (5 bases). Germline values: CDR1 SGDLS, CDR2 YYNGEE. The germline V and J ends were trimmed by 4 bases and 0 bases, with 19 bases remaining between them. CDR3 size: 18 residues. The CDR3 sequence: CASSSRRGGGTNTGELFF. DNA for the CDR3: TGTGCCAGCAGCTCCCGAAGGGGTGGCGGAACGAACACCGGGGAGCTGTTTTTT.

In its sample, this clone was seen once. The chain couples TRBV10-1 to TRBJ2-7; TRBD2 might be the D (5 bases). The V gene lost 3 bases and the J gene lost 3 bases, with 12 bases spanning the gap. The CDR3 is 14 residues long. CDR1 is WNHNN and CDR2 is SYGVQD in the germline V gene (reference sequence). The CDR3 DNA reads TGCGCCAGCAGTGATGAAGGGAGAAACTACGAGCAGTACTTC. Translated, it gives CASSDEGRNYEQYF.

This chain links TRBV28 with TRBJ1-2; 12 bases map to TRBD1. CDR3 size: 15 residues. The V segment lost 7 bases and the J segment 2 bases; nucleotides outside the gene matches: 5. CDR1 and CDR2 from the germline V gene are MDHEN and SYDVKM. Here the CDR3 DNA reads TGTGCCAGCATCGCCGGGACAGGGGGCAACTATGGCTACACCTTC. Its translation: CASIAGTGGNYGYTF.